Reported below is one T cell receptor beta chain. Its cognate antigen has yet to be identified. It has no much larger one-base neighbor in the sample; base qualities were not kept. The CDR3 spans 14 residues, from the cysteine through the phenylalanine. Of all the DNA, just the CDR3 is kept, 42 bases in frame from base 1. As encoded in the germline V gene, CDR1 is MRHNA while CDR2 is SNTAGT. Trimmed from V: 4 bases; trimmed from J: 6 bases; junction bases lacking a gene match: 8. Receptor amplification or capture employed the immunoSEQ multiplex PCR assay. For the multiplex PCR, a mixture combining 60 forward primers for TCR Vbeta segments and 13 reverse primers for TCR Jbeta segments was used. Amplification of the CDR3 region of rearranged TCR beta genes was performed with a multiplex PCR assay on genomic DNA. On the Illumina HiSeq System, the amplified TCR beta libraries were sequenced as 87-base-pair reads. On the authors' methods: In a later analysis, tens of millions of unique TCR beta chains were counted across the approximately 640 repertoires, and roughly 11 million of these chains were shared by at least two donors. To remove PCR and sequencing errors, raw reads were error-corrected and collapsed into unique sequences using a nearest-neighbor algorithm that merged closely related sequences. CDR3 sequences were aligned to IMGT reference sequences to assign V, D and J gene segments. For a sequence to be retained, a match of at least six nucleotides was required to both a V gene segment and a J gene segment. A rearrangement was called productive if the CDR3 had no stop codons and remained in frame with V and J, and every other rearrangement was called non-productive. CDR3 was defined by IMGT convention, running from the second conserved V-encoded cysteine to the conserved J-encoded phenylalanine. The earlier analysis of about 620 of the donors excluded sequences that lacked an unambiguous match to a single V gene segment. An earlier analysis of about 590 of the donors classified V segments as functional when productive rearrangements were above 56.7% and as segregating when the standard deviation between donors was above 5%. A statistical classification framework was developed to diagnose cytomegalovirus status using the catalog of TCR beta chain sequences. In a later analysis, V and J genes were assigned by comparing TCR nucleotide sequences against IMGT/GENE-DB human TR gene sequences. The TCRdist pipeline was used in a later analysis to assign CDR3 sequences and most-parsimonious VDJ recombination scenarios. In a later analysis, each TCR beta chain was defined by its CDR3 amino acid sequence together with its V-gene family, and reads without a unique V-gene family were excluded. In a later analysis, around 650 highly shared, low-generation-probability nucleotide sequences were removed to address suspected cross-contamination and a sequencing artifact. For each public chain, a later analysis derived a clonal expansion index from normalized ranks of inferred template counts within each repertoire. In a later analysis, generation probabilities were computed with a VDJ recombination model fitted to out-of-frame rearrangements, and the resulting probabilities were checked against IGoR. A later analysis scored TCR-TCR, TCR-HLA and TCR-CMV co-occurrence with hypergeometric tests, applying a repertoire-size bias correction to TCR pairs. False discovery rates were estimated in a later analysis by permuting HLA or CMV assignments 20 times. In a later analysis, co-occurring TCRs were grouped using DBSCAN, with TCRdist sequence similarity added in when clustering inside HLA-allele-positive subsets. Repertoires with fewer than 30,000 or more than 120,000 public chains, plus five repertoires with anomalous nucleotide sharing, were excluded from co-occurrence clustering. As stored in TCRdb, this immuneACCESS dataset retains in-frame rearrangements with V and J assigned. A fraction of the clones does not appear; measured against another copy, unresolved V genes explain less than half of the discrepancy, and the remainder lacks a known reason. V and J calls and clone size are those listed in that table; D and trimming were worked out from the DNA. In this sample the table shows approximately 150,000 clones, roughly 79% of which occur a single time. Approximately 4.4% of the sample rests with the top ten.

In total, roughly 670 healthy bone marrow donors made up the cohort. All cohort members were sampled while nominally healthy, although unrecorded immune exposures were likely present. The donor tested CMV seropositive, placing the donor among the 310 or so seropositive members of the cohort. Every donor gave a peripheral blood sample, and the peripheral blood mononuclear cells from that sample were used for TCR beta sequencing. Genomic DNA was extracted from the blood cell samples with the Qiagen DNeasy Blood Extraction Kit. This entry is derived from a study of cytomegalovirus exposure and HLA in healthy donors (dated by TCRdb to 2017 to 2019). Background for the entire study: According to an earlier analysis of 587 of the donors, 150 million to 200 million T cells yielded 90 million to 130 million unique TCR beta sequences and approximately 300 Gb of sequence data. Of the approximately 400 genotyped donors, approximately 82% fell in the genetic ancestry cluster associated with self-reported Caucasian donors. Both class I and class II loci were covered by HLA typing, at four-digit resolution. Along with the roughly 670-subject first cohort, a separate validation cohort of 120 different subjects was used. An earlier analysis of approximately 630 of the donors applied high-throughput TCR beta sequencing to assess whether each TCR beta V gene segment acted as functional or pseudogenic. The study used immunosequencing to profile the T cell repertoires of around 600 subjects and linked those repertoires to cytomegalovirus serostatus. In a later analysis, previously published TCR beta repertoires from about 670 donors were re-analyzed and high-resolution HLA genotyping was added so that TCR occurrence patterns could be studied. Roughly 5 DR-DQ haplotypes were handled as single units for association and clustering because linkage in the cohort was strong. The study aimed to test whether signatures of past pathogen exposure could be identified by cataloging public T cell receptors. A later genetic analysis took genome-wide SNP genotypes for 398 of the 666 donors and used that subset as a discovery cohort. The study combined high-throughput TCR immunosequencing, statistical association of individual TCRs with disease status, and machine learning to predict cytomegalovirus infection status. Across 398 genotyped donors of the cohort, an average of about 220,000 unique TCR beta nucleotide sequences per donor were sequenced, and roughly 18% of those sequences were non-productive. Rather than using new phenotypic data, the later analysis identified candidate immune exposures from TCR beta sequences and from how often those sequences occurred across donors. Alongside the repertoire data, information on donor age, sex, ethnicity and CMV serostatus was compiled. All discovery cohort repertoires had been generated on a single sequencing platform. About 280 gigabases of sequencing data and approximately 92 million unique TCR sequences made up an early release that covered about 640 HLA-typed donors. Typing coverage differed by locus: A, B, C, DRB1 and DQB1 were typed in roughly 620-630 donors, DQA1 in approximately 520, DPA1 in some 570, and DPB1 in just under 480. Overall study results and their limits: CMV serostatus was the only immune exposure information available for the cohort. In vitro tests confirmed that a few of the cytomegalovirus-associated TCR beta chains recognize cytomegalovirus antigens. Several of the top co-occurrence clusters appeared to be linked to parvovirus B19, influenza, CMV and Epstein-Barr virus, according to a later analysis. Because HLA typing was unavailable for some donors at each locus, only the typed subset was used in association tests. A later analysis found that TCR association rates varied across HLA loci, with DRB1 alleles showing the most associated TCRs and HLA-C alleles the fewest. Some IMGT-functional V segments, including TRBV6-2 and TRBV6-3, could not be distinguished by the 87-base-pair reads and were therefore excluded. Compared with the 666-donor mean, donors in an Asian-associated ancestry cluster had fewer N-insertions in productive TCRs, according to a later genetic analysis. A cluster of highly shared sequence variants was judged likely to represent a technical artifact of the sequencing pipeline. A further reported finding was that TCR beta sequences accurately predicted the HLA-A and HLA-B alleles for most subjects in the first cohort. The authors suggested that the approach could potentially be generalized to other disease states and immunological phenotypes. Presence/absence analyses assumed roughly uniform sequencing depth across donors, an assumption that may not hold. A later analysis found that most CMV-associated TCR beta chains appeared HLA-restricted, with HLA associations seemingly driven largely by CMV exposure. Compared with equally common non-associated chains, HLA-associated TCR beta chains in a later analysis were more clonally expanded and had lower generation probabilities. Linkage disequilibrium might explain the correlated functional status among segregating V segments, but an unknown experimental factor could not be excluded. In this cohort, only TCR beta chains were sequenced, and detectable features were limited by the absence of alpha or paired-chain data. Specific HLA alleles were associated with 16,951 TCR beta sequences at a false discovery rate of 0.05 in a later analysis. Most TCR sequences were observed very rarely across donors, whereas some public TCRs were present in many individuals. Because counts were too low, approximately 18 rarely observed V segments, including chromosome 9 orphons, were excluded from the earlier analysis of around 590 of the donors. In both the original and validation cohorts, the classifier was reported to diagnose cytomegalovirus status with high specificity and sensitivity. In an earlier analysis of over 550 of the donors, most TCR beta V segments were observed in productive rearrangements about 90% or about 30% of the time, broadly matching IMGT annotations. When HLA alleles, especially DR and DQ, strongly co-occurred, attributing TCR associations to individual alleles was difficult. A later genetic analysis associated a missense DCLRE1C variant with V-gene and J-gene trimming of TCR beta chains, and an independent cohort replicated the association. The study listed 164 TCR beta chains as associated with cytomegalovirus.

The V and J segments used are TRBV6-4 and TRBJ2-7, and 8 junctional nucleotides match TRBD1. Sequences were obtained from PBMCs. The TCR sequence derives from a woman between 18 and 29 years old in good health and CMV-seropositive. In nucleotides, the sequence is TGTGCCAGCAGTGTACCGGGACAGGTCTCCGAGCAGTACTTC. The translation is CASSVPGQVSEQYF.